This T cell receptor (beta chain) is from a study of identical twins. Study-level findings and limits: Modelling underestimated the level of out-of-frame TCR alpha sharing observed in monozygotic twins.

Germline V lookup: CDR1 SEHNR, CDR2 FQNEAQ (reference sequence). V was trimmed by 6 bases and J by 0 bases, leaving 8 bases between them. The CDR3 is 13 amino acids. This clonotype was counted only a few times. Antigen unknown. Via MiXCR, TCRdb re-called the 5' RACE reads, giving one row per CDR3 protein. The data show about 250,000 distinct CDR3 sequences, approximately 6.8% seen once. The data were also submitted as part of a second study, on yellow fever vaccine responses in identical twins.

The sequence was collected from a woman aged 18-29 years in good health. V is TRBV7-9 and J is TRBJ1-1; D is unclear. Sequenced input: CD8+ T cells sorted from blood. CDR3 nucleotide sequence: TGTGCCAGCAGGACGGGTGTGAACACTGAAGCTTTCTTT. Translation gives CASRTGVNTEAFF.